The 5 T cell receptor beta chains reported below all come from one sample, sequenced in a study of blood T cell repertoires in COVID-19. Here immunoSEQ multiplex PCR was the method, and the copy in TCRdb shows in-frame clones only, minus some. The repertoire includes 300,000 to 350,000 clones, more than 85% of them detected once, and 3.9% sits in the top ten. Sequences were obtained from PBMCs or T cells enriched from blood (not recorded which). The receptors originated from a woman younger than 45 who had been exposed to COVID-19.

This chain connects TRBV4-3 to TRBJ2-2, with 11 bases that match TRBD2. Germline CDR1 is LGHNA and CDR2 is YSLEER. V gave up 1 base and J gave up 5 bases; unmatched junction bases: 6. The CDR3 loop spans 17 amino acids. The CDR3 reads CASSQATSGEGTGELFF. The CDR3 nucleotides are TGCGCCAGCAGCCAAGCGACTAGCGGGGAGGGGACCGGGGAGCTGTTTTTT.

CDR3 loop: CAISGTYYEQYF. In nucleotides, the CDR3 is TGTGCCATCAGTGGGACTTACTACGAGCAGTACTTC. The chain is built from TRBV10-3 and TRBJ2-7; tentatively, D is TRBD2 (5 bases). This CDR3 region has 12 residues. Trimming removed 4 bases from V and 3 bases from J, with 7 bases in between. Germline loops: CDR1 ENHRY, CDR2 SYGVKD.

This rearrangement joins TRBV5-5 to TRBJ1-4, with TRBD1 matching over 9 bases. Germline V gives CDR1 SGHKS, CDR2 YYEKEE (reference sequence). The length of the CDR3 is 15 residues. The V and J ends lost 4 bases and 8 bases, in that order; junction bases with no gene match: 9. CDR3 nucleotides: TGTGCCAGCAGCACCCAGGACAGGGGTGGGGAAAAACTGTTTTTT. This gives the protein CASSTQDRGGEKLFF.

The rearrangement uses TRBV6-4 and TRBJ1-1, with D perhaps matching TRBD1 (6 bases). This CDR3 comprises 13 residues. Germline V lookup: CDR1 MRHNA, CDR2 SNTAGT. Trimming left V 0 bases short and J 8 bases short, with 10 bases between. The CDR3 DNA is TGTGCCAGCAGTGACTCAGATGGACAGGAAGCTTTCTTT. Its protein product is CASSDSDGQEAFF.

The V and J genes are TRBV28 and TRBJ1-5, with D unclear. Between the trimmed V and J ends, which lost 4 bases and 3 bases, there was a span of 13 bases. CDR1 and CDR2 from the germline V gene are MDHEN and SYDVKM. The CDR3 contains 15 residues. CDR3 nucleotide sequence: TGTGCCAGCAGTTATCCAGTTCCCTTCAATCAGCCCCAGCATTTT. Amino acid sequence: CASSYPVPFNQPQHF. Drawing the rest from reference TRBV28 and TRBJ1-5, the complete variable domain is DVKVTQSSRYLVKRTGEKVFLECVQDMDHENMFWYRQDPGLGLRLIYFSYDVKMKEKGDIPEGYSVSREKKERFSLILESASTNQTSMYLCASSYPVPFNQPQHFGDGTRLSIL.